This paragraph covers one TCR beta chain sequence. Its antigen is not identified. V was trimmed by 4 bases and J by 0 bases, leaving 3 bases between them. The CDR3 extends over 13 amino acids. Per germline, CDR1 MNHEY and CDR2 SVGAGI. Noted time point: cycle 4 day 1 (C4D1), after six to seven weeks of nivolumab. After autologous stem cell transplantation all patients relapsed, and prior brentuximab vedotin exposure differed between cohorts. Responses achieved at best were complete response, partial response or progressive disease. The record originates from a study of PD-1 blockade in classical Hodgkin lymphoma. At the level of the study: Administration of nivolumab to patients was at 3 mg/kg intravenously every 2 weeks.

TCRdb's table, derived via immunoSEQ multiplex PCR, lists solely in-frame clones and lacks some. The sample consists of about 20,000 clones, roughly 72% of them appearing once. Study observations and caveats: As was reported, newly diagnosed patients showed lower baseline TCR diversity than healthy donors did. Compared with baseline, CD4+ but not CD8+ TCR diversity had risen significantly by C4D1.

This chain joins TRBV6-5 and TRBJ2-2; D is uncertain. This sequence was found in a human donor with classical Hodgkin lymphoma. Material: peripheral blood mononuclear cells (PBMCs), obtained before the fourth cycle of nivolumab. CDR3 loop: CASSSANTGELFF. For the CDR3, the DNA is TGTGCCAGCAGTTCCGCGAACACCGGGGAGCTGTTTTTT.